Listed below are T cell receptor beta chains from one sample, sequenced in a study of cytomegalovirus exposure and HLA in healthy donors. Clones were read by immunoSEQ multiplex PCR, and TCRdb kept only the in-frame ones, dropping some. This sample has 250,000 to 350,000 clones, with 80% found just once. The specimen was PBMCs. The receptor source for this set is a girl aged 2-10 years in good health and CMV-seronegative. Both conserved end residues are part of each CDR3. The order of the fields is CDR3 protein, CDR3 DNA, D gene, J gene, V gene, clone size. The D gene is left open where the match is weak. Size values are once, few and many counts, or a class for expanded clones, and some rows have none.

CDR3 protein: CASSLPGTGGLVQYF
CDR3 DNA: TGTGCCAGCAGCTTACCCGGGACAGGGGGGTTAGTGCAGTACTTC
D gene: TRBD1
J gene: TRBJ2-7
V gene: TRBV13
clone size: NA

CDR3 protein: CASSLGVGLAGGRDEQFF
CDR3 DNA: TGTGCCAGCAGCTTAGGGGTCGGGCTAGCGGGGGGGCGTGATGAGCAGTTCTTC
D gene: TRBD2
J gene: TRBJ2-1
V gene: TRBV7-9
clone size: NA

CDR3 protein: CASGHRGPKEKLFF
CDR3 DNA: TGTGCCAGCGGTCACAGGGGGCCGAAAGAAAAACTGTTTTTT
D gene: TRBD1
J gene: TRBJ1-4
V gene: TRBV28
clone size: NA

CDR3 protein: CASSIGPGPNQPQHF
CDR3 DNA: TGTGCCAGTAGTATAGGTCCAGGCCCCAATCAGCCCCAGCATTTT
D gene: NA
J gene: TRBJ1-5
V gene: TRBV19
clone size: few

CDR3 protein: CSLRQGAYEQFF
CDR3 DNA: TGCAGCCTCCGACAGGGGGCGTATGAGCAGTTCTTC
D gene: TRBD1
J gene: TRBJ2-1
V gene: TRBV29-1
clone size: NA

CDR3 protein: CASSFTENSYEQYF
CDR3 DNA: TGTGCCAGCAGTTTCACAGAGAACTCCTACGAGCAGTACTTC
D gene: NA
J gene: TRBJ2-7
V gene: TRBV27
clone size: NA

CDR3 protein: CAWRPQGLSYEKLFF
CDR3 DNA: TGTGCCTGGAGGCCTCAAGGACTATCTTATGAAAAACTGTTTTTT
D gene: NA
J gene: TRBJ1-4
V gene: TRBV30
clone size: NA

CDR3 protein: CASSPGDRGFYEQYF
CDR3 DNA: TGTGCCAGTAGCCCGGGGGACAGGGGGTTCTACGAGCAGTACTTC
D gene: TRBD1
J gene: TRBJ2-7
V gene: TRBV19
clone size: NA

CDR3 protein: CASSYSQGAYEQYF
CDR3 DNA: TGTGCCAGCAGTTACAGCCAGGGGGCTTACGAGCAGTACTTC
D gene: TRBD1
J gene: TRBJ2-7
V gene: TRBV6-5
clone size: NA

CDR3 protein: CASSPRTGGPDTQYF
CDR3 DNA: TGTGCCAGCAGCCCCCGGACAGGGGGCCCAGATACGCAGTATTTT
D gene: TRBD1
J gene: TRBJ2-3
V gene: TRBV5-7
clone size: NA

CDR3 protein: CASARGSNQPQHF
CDR3 DNA: TGTGCCAGCGCCAGGGGGAGCAATCAGCCCCAGCATTTT
D gene: TRBD1
J gene: TRBJ1-5
V gene: TRBV9
clone size: once

CDR3 protein: CASSIGDRRKANYGYTF
CDR3 DNA: TGTGCCAGTAGTATTGGGGACAGACGAAAAGCAAACTATGGCTACACCTTC
D gene: TRBD1
J gene: TRBJ1-2
V gene: TRBV19
clone size: once

CDR3 protein: CASSWARDRGVNTEAFF
CDR3 DNA: TGTGCCAGCAGCTGGGCCCGGGACAGGGGGGTGAACACTGAAGCTTTCTTT
D gene: TRBD1
J gene: TRBJ1-1
V gene: TRBV5-4
clone size: NA

CDR3 protein: CASSLTSGRYTYEQYF
CDR3 DNA: TGTGCCAGCAGCTTGACTAGCGGGAGATACACCTACGAGCAGTACTTC
D gene: TRBD2
J gene: TRBJ2-7
V gene: TRBV7-6
clone size: NA

CDR3 protein: CASSLSSNQPQHF
CDR3 DNA: TGTGCCAGCAGCTTAAGCTCCAATCAGCCCCAGCATTTT
D gene: NA
J gene: TRBJ1-5
V gene: TRBV7-9
clone size: NA

CDR3 protein: CATGTGGPDTQYF
CDR3 DNA: TGTGCCACCGGGACAGGGGGCCCAGATACGCAGTATTTT
D gene: TRBD1
J gene: TRBJ2-3
V gene: TRBV6-4
clone size: few

CDR3 protein: CAISAQALTEAFF
CDR3 DNA: TGTGCCATCAGTGCACAGGCACTCACTGAAGCTTTCTTT
D gene: NA
J gene: TRBJ1-1
V gene: TRBV10-3
clone size: NA

CDR3 protein: CASSVGGHSYNEQFF
CDR3 DNA: TGTGCCAGTAGTGTCGGAGGTCACTCCTACAATGAGCAGTTCTTC
D gene: NA
J gene: TRBJ2-1
V gene: TRBV19
clone size: NA

CDR3 protein: CASSLAGVGWNEAFF
CDR3 DNA: TGTGCCAGCAGCTTGGCAGGGGTAGGGTGGAATGAAGCTTTCTTT
D gene: NA
J gene: TRBJ1-1
V gene: TRBV5-6
clone size: NA

CDR3 protein: CASSFPRLGNEQYF
CDR3 DNA: TGTGCCAGCAGTTTTCCGAGACTAGGAAACGAGCAGTACTTC
D gene: NA
J gene: TRBJ2-7
V gene: TRBV28
clone size: NA

CDR3 protein: CASSPWTGKLYGYTF
CDR3 DNA: TGTGCCAGCAGTCCATGGACAGGGAAGCTCTATGGCTACACCTTC
D gene: TRBD1
J gene: TRBJ1-2
V gene: TRBV27
clone size: NA

CDR3 protein: CASSSNGPYEQYF
CDR3 DNA: TGCGCCAGCAGCTCCAACGGTCCCTACGAGCAGTACTTC
D gene: NA
J gene: TRBJ2-7
V gene: TRBV5-1
clone size: few

CDR3 protein: CASTGGAGRGEKLFF
CDR3 DNA: TGTGCCAGCACCGGGGGCGCAGGGAGGGGTGAAAAACTGTTTTTT
D gene: NA
J gene: TRBJ1-4
V gene: TRBV6-5
clone size: NA

CDR3 protein: CASSLGSGGYGYTF
CDR3 DNA: TGTGCCAGCAGCTTAGGCAGCGGCGGCTATGGCTACACCTTC
D gene: NA
J gene: TRBJ1-2
V gene: TRBV11-2
clone size: once

CDR3 protein: CASSPGRIFYEQYF
CDR3 DNA: TGTGCCAGCAGCCCCGGGAGGATATTTTACGAGCAGTACTTC
D gene: TRBD2
J gene: TRBJ2-7
V gene: TRBV7-8
clone size: once

CDR3 protein: CASSQRKGGVDSHSYEQYF
CDR3 DNA: TGCGCCAGCAGCCAAAGAAAAGGGGGGGTGGACAGTCATTCCTACGAGCAGTACTTC
D gene: NA
J gene: TRBJ2-7
V gene: TRBV4-1
clone size: NA

CDR3 protein: CASSYLGGKAGELFF
CDR3 DNA: TGTGCCAGCAGTTACCTGGGGGGGAAGGCCGGGGAGCTGTTTTTT
D gene: TRBD2
J gene: TRBJ2-2
V gene: TRBV6-5
clone size: NA

CDR3 protein: CASSWADSYTF
CDR3 DNA: TGTGCCAGCAGCTGGGCGGACAGCTACACCTTC
D gene: NA
J gene: TRBJ1-2
V gene: TRBV5-4
clone size: few

CDR3 protein: CASSRGASGIGEQFF
CDR3 DNA: TGTGCCAGTAGCCGGGGGGCTAGCGGGATCGGTGAGCAGTTCTTC
D gene: TRBD2
J gene: TRBJ2-1
V gene: TRBV19
clone size: NA

CDR3 protein: CASSLWGGGGTDTQYF
CDR3 DNA: TGTGCCAGCAGTTTATGGGGGGGCGGTGGCACAGATACGCAGTATTTT
D gene: NA
J gene: TRBJ2-3
V gene: TRBV27
clone size: NA

CDR3 protein: CASRHMTGPSEQYF
CDR3 DNA: TGTGCCAGTAGACACATGACAGGGCCCAGCGAGCAGTACTTC
D gene: TRBD1
J gene: TRBJ2-7
V gene: TRBV19
clone size: NA

CDR3 protein: CASSFWQEGYTF
CDR3 DNA: TGTGCCAGCAGCTTCTGGCAGGAAGGCTACACCTTC
D gene: NA
J gene: TRBJ1-2
V gene: TRBV5-4
clone size: NA

CDR3 protein: CASSSRTSGRANNEQFF
CDR3 DNA: TGTGCCAGCAGTTCCCGGACTAGCGGGAGGGCCAACAATGAGCAGTTCTTC
D gene: TRBD2
J gene: TRBJ2-1
V gene: TRBV28
clone size: NA

CDR3 protein: CASSLGWGADTQYF
CDR3 DNA: TGTGCCAGCAGCTTGGGCTGGGGGGCAGATACGCAGTATTTT
D gene: NA
J gene: TRBJ2-3
V gene: TRBV11-2
clone size: NA

CDR3 protein: CASSPSSGTSGRASTGELFF
CDR3 DNA: TGTGCCAGCAGCCCTAGCTCAGGGACTAGCGGGAGGGCGAGCACCGGGGAGCTGTTTTTT
D gene: TRBD2
J gene: TRBJ2-2
V gene: TRBV7-3
clone size: NA

CDR3 protein: CAIGQGGSYEQYF
CDR3 DNA: TGTGCCATCGGGCAGGGGGGTTCCTACGAGCAGTACTTC
D gene: NA
J gene: TRBJ2-7
V gene: TRBV10-3
clone size: NA

CDR3 protein: CAWSTGLAGGTGETQYF
CDR3 DNA: TGTGCCTGGAGCACCGGACTAGCGGGGGGGACGGGAGAGACCCAGTACTTC
D gene: TRBD2
J gene: TRBJ2-5
V gene: TRBV30
clone size: NA

CDR3 protein: CASSVGQGISYGYTF
CDR3 DNA: TGTGCCAGCAGTGTGGGTCAGGGCATTTCCTATGGCTACACCTTC
D gene: NA
J gene: TRBJ1-2
V gene: TRBV2
clone size: NA

CDR3 protein: CASSYERRGYTF
CDR3 DNA: TGTGCCAGCAGTTATGAGCGGCGTGGCTACACCTTC
D gene: NA
J gene: TRBJ1-2
V gene: TRBV6-5
clone size: NA

CDR3 protein: CASSPPCEQYF
CDR3 DNA: TGTGCCAGCAGCCCCCCCTGCGAGCAGTACTTC
D gene: NA
J gene: TRBJ2-7
V gene: TRBV28
clone size: NA

CDR3 protein: CASSLLQGADRQPQHF
CDR3 DNA: TGTGCCAGCAGCTTATTACAGGGGGCGGATCGTCAGCCCCAGCATTTT
D gene: TRBD1
J gene: TRBJ1-5
V gene: TRBV7-2
clone size: few

CDR3 protein: CASSYSSLAGDEQYF
CDR3 DNA: TGTGCCAGCAGTTACTCGAGTCTAGCGGGGGATGAGCAGTACTTC
D gene: TRBD2
J gene: TRBJ2-7
V gene: TRBV6-5
clone size: NA

CDR3 protein: CASSRTGGTEAFF
CDR3 DNA: TGTGCCAGCAGCAGGACAGGAGGCACTGAAGCTTTCTTT
D gene: TRBD1
J gene: TRBJ1-1
V gene: TRBV2
clone size: NA

CDR3 protein: CASEGASKDYRNNEQFF
CDR3 DNA: TGCGCCAGCGAGGGAGCGAGCAAGGACTACCGAAACAATGAGCAGTTCTTC
D gene: NA
J gene: TRBJ2-1
V gene: TRBV10-1
clone size: NA